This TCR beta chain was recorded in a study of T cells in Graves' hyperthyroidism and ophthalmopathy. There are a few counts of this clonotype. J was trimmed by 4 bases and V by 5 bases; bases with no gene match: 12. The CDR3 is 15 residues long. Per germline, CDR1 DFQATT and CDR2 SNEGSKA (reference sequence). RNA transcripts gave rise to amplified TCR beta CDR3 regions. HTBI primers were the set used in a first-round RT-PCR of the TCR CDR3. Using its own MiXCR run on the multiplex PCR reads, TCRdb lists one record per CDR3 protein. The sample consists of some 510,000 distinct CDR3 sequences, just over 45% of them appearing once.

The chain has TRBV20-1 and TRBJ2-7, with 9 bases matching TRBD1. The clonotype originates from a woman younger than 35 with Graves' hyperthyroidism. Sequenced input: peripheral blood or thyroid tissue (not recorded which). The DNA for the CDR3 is TGCAGTGCTCGAATACACGGACAGGGGTTATACGAGCAGTACTTC. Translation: CSARIHGQGLYEQYF.